These 20 T cell receptor beta chains were sequenced from one sample in a study of PD-1 blockade in classical Hodgkin lymphoma (dated by TCRdb to the early 2020s). The intended sense of this specimen's time point label: cycle 4 day 1 (C4D1), after 6 weeks of nivolumab. All trial patients had relapsed after autologous stem cell transplantation, with cohorts A, B and C differing in prior brentuximab vedotin exposure. The method was the immunoSEQ multiplex PCR assay. This immuneACCESS table, as held by TCRdb, lists in-frame sequences with V and J called but not all clones. Of the missing ones, under half trace to an unresolved V gene in checked studies; the others have no known cause. The sample includes 75,000 to 95,000 clones, with about 83% observed a single time. The ten largest clones capture 15% to 20% of the sample. This specimen was peripheral blood mononuclear cells (PBMCs), taken before the fourth cycle of nivolumab. These TCRs come from a human donor with classical Hodgkin lymphoma.

The chain has TRBV9 and TRBJ2-1; 8 nucleotides agree with TRBD1. The germline CDR1 and CDR2 sequences are SGDLS and YYNGEE. This CDR3 is 13 amino acids long. J gave up 6 bases and V 4 bases, and 3 bases lay outside the gene matches. The CDR3 region has the DNA TGTGCCAGCAGCATCGGACAGGGCAATGAGCAGTTCTTC. Amino acids: CASSIGQGNEQFF.

This chain connects TRBV10-3 to TRBJ2-7; 10 positions agree with TRBD2. Germline-derived CDR1 and CDR2 are ENHRY and SYGVKD. The CDR3 runs to 14 residues. The V segment lost 5 bases and the J segment 5 bases; nucleotides outside the gene matches: 6. DNA of the CDR3: TGTGCCATCAGTCCGGGACTAGCGAGAGACGAGCAGTACTTC. Its translation: CAISPGLARDEQYF.

This clone has just one count. The CDR3 DNA is TGTGCCAGCAGCTCCACTTGGTCTGGGGCCAACGTCCTGACTTTC. Residues: CASSSTWSGANVLTF. V is TRBV11-2 and J is TRBJ2-6; D is uncertain. This CDR3 has 15 residues. The V end was cut by 4 bases, the J end by 1 base, with 8 bases between. Germline CDR1 reads SGHAT; CDR2 reads FQNNGV.

The chain uses TRBV2 and TRBJ2-3, with 10 positions matching TRBD1. The CDR3 has 15 residues. V shed 7 bases, J shed 6 bases, and the junction held 10 bases outside the gene matches. The germline CDR1 and CDR2 sequences are SNHLY and FYNNEI. In DNA, the CDR3 is TGTGCCAGCACCCAAGGACAGGGGGGTTTGGATACGCAGTATTTT. It is translated as CASTQGQGGLDTQYF.

The rearrangement links TRBV10-1 to TRBJ2-1; 8 nucleotides line up with TRBD2. CDR3 size: 14 residues. Unmatched junction bases numbered 7, after V lost 2 bases and J lost 10 bases. The germline V gene encodes CDR1 WNHNN and CDR2 SYGVQD (reference sequence). The CDR3 DNA follows: TGCGCCAGCAGTGAGATCGGCGGGAGGAAAGAGCAGTTCTTC. Its translation: CASSEIGGRKEQFF.

V is TRBV28 and J is TRBJ2-1, with D uncertain. The CDR3 is 14 amino acids. CDR1 is MDHEN and CDR2 is SYDVKM in the germline V gene. V lost 4 bases and J 3 bases, leaving 10 bases between the germline ends. The CDR3 bases are TGTGCCAGCAGTTCCCCACCCCTCTACAATGAGCAGTTCTTC. Translated: CASSSPPLYNEQFF. Combining the CDR3 with reference TRBV28 and TRBJ2-1 gives the whole variable domain DVKVTQSSRYLVKRTGEKVFLECVQDMDHENMFWYRQDPGLGLRLIYFSYDVKMKEKGDIPEGYSVSREKKERFSLILESASTNQTSMYLCASSSPPLYNEQFFGPGTRLTVL.

On this clone: Within the sample, other DNA sequences also encode this same CDR3. The chain joins TRBV9 to TRBJ1-1; 9 bases are shared with TRBD1. Germline V CDR1 and CDR2: SGDLS, YYNGEE. Losses at the gene ends were 3 bases for V and 4 bases for J; bases not matched to a gene: 4. The CDR3 contains 14 residues. The CDR3 protein is CASSEQGAGTEAFF. In DNA, the CDR3 is TGTGCCAGCAGCGAACAGGGGGCGGGCACTGAAGCTTTCTTT.

The chain joins TRBV11-3 to TRBJ2-1, with D unresolved. The CDR3 is made up of 15 amino acids. From germline, CDR1 is SGHNT and CDR2 YENEEA. The V gene lost 5 bases and the J gene lost 5 bases, with 16 bases spanning the gap. The CDR3 DNA is TGTGCCAGCAGCCCAGGAGCCTACCCTCACAATGAGCAGTTCTTC. Its protein is CASSPGAYPHNEQFF.

V usage is TRBV28 and J usage is TRBJ2-2; D is unclear. Germline V CDR1 and CDR2: MDHEN, SYDVKM. Trimming stripped 8 bases from V and 0 bases from J, with 7 bases between. This CDR3 spans 13 amino acids. In DNA form, the CDR3 reads TGTGCCAGCCACGACACGAACACCGGGGAGCTGTTTTTT. Amino acid sequence: CASHDTNTGELFF. Using reference TRBV28 and TRBJ2-2 for the parts outside the CDR3, the full variable domain is DVKVTQSSRYLVKRTGEKVFLECVQDMDHENMFWYRQDPGLGLRLIYFSYDVKMKEKGDIPEGYSVSREKKERFSLILESASTNQTSMYLCASHDTNTGELFFGEGSRLTVL.

The chain combines TRBV7-2 with TRBJ2-7, with 12 bases matching TRBD2. Germline V CDR1 and CDR2: SGHTA, FQGNSA. Trimming removed 5 bases from V and 6 bases from J; junction bases left unmatched: 11. The CDR3 runs 16 residues. DNA of the CDR3: TGTGCCAGCAGCCCCCCGGGACTAGCGGGCCGCTCCGAGCAGTACTTC. Its translation: CASSPPGLAGRSEQYF.

This clone was seen once. The rearrangement links TRBV19 to TRBJ1-2; no clear D. CDR1 LNHDA and CDR2 SQIVND come from the germline V gene (reference sequence). The V end was cut by 8 bases, the J end by 7 bases, with 20 bases between. The CDR3 contains 14 residues. DNA for the CDR3: TGTGCCAGTTCTACGGCAGCGGGTGTGAGTGGCTACACCTTC. Translating gives CASSTAAGVSGYTF.

The chain joins TRBV10-1 to TRBJ2-3; 9 bases fit TRBD2. Per germline, CDR1 WNHNN and CDR2 SYGVQD (reference sequence). The J segment lost 4 bases and the V segment lost 8 bases, leaving 7 bases of the junction unmatched. The CDR3 sequence is 14 residues long. This CDR3 reads CASGSGGGPDTQYF. CDR3 coding DNA: TGCGCCAGCGGTAGCGGGGGAGGACCAGATACGCAGTATTTT.

This CDR3 reads CASKIQGFETEAFF. The CDR3 DNA reads TGTGCCAGTAAAATCCAGGGCTTTGAGACTGAAGCTTTCTTT. The V call is TRBV19, the J call TRBJ1-1; D may be TRBD1 (5 bases). V was trimmed by 7 bases and J by 5 bases, leaving 17 bases between them. CDR1 is LNHDA and CDR2 is SQIVND in the germline V gene (reference sequence). The CDR3 has 14 amino acids.

The chain uses TRBV2 and TRBJ2-5, with D possibly being TRBD2 (6 bases). The length of the CDR3 is 15 residues. CDR1 and CDR2 (germline): SNHLY, FYNNEI. Trimming cost V 6 bases and J 1 base, with 15 bases left between them. The CDR3, as DNA: TGTGCCAGCAGCCCCGACGGAGGGACCCAAGAGACCCAGTACTTC. It codes for CASSPDGGTQETQYF.

The rearrangement links TRBV6-1 to TRBJ2-7; no firm D call. The V gene lost 0 bases and the J gene lost 4 bases, with 4 bases spanning the gap. The CDR3 is 12 residues long. Germline assignment: CDR1 MNHNS and CDR2 SASEGT. The CDR3: CASSEAGYEQYF. The CDR3 DNA reads as TGTGCCAGCAGTGAAGCGGGATACGAGCAGTACTTC.

This chain joins TRBV7-2 and TRBJ2-7; D remains ambiguous. Between the trimmed V and J ends, which lost 1 base and 2 bases, there was a span of 9 bases. The CDR3 has 14 residues. Germline CDR1 is SGHTA and CDR2 is FQGNSA. CDR3 protein: CASSLVDGTYEQYF. The CDR3 nucleotides read TGTGCCAGCAGCTTAGTGGACGGAACCTACGAGCAGTACTTC. The full variable domain, its missing parts supplied by reference TRBV7-2 and TRBJ2-7, is GAGVSQSPSNKVTEKGKDVELRCDPISGHTALYWYRQSLGQGLEFLIYFQGNSAPDKSGLPSDRFSAERTGGSVSTLTIQRTQQEDSAVYLCASSLVDGTYEQYFGPGTRLTVT.

J is TRBJ1-1 and V is TRBV15; D uncertain. The germline gives CDR1 LNHNV, CDR2 YYDKDF (reference sequence). Trimming pared 2 bases from V and 1 base from J, leaving 2 bases between. There are 12 residues in the CDR3. The CDR3, as DNA: TGTGCCACCAGCAGACGGAACACTGAAGCTTTCTTT. Translating it yields CATSRRNTEAFF.

This clone was counted a single time. The genes are TRBV19 and TRBJ2-5; 10 bases agree with TRBD2. From germline, CDR1 is LNHDA and CDR2 SQIVND (reference sequence). This CDR3 region has 15 residues. Trimming removed 6 bases from V and 2 bases from J; junction bases left unmatched: 6. The DNA of the CDR3 is TGTGCCAGTAGCAAACCTAGCGGGAGACAAGAGACCCAGTACTTC. This encodes CASSKPSGRQETQYF.

This clone turned up a few times. J is TRBJ1-1 and V is TRBV11-2; no definite D call. V was shortened by 1 base and J by 5 bases, with 8 bases between the two germline ends. The CDR3 extends over 13 amino acids. Germline assignment: CDR1 SGHAT and CDR2 FQNNGV. The CDR3 loop reads CASSLGAGTEAFF. DNA of the CDR3: TGTGCCAGCAGCTTAGGGGCGGGAACTGAAGCTTTCTTT.

This clone was picked up a small number of times. This sequence joins TRBV7-2 and TRBJ1-1, with a possible D match to TRBD1 (5 bases). The germline V and J ends were trimmed by 5 bases and 1 base, with 8 bases remaining between them. Per germline, CDR1 SGHTA and CDR2 FQGNSA. The CDR3 spans 13 residues. CDR3 nucleotide sequence: TGTGCCAGCAGCCCCACAGGGAACACTGAAGCTTTCTTT. It specifies CASSPTGNTEAFF.